The clone carrying this T cell receptor beta chain was picked up a small number of times. Original processing notes: Amplification of reference gene primers provided the estimated nucleated cell counts. Assay: immunoSEQ multiplex PCR; the TCRdb copy retains only in-frame clones and omits some. That table gives V, J and clone size, and the DNA gave D and trimming. This sample has fewer than 200,000 clones; approximately 82% occur once, and the top ten carry 15% to 20%. Across over 20 US areas, participants ranged in age from about 18 to 90 years. Each participant's cohort was designated according to participant-reported clinical history. V lost 6 bases to trimming and J lost 0 bases; unmatched junction nucleotides: 5. The CDR3 sequence is 15 residues long. Germline V lookup: CDR1 SGHTA, CDR2 FQGTGA. This record comes from a study of blood T cell repertoires in COVID-19.

This TCR was recovered from a woman aged 45-65 years who had recovered from COVID-19. V and J are TRBV7-3 and TRBJ2-3; TRBD1 matches at 8 bases. Source material: PBMCs or T cells enriched from blood (not recorded which). CDR3 nucleotide sequence: TGTGCCAGCAGGCTACAGGGGGTCAGCACAGATACGCAGTATTTT. Its translation: CASRLQGVSTDTQYF.